In its sample, the clone carrying this T cell receptor beta chain was seen a few times. What it binds is unknown. The CDR3 contains 12 residues. V was cut by 6 bases and J by 5 bases, with 7 bases left in between. The germline gives CDR1 SNHLY, CDR2 FYNNEI. This sample was included in a study of cytomegalovirus exposure and HLA in healthy donors. The study, taken as a whole, reports: The study listed roughly 160 cytomegalovirus-associated TCR beta chains.

13 Jbeta primers and 60 Vbeta primers were used for the PCR. The method was immunoSEQ multiplex PCR; TCRdb's version includes in-frame clones alone and lacks a portion of them. The sample holds some 130,000 clones, around three quarters seen once. This receptor was obtained from a young man in good health and CMV-seronegative. The sample taken for sequencing was PBMCs. The rearrangement joins TRBV2 to TRBJ2-2, with a tentative D call TRBD2 (6 bases). The CDR3 nucleotides read TGTGCCAGCAGGGAGGGGACCGGGGAGCTGTTTTTT. It codes for CASREGTGELFF.